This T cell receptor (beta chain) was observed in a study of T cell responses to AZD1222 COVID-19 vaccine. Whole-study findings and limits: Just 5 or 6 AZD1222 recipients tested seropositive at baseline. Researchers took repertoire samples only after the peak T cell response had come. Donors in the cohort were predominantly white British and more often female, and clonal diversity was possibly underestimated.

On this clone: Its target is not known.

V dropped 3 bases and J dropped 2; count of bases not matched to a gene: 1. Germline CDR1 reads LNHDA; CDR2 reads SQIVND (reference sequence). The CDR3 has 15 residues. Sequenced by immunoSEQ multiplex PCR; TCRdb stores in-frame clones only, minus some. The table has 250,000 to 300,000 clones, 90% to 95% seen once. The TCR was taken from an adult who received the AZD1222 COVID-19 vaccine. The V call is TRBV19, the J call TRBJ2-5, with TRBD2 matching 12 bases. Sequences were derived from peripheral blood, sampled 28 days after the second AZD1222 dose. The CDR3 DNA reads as TGTGCCAGTAGTATTACTAGCGGGGGGCAAGAGACCCAGTACTTC. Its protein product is CASSITSGGQETQYF.